The present T cell receptor (beta chain) was sequenced within a study of cytomegalovirus exposure and HLA in healthy donors. Points from the study as a whole: Presence/absence analyses treated sequencing depth as roughly uniform across donors.

In regard to this clone: Its specificity is unknown.

PCR primers comprised 60 Vbeta and 13 Jbeta primers. The assay was immunoSEQ multiplex PCR, and TCRdb's table has in-frame clones only and misses some. Of around 150,000 clones detected, 70% to 85% appear once; the ten largest clones hold around 2.3%. Trimming took 6 bases from V and 1 from J; bases not matched to a gene: 8. Germline V gene lookup returns CDR1 ENHRY and CDR2 SYGVKD. The CDR3 is 15 amino acids. The V gene is TRBV10-3, the J gene TRBJ1-1; 7 nucleotides agree with TRBD1. The sequence came from a man aged 50 to 59 in good health and CMV-seropositive. The sample consisted of PBMCs. The CDR3 DNA reads TGTGCCATCAGGGGGTCAGGGGGGTGGAACACTGAAGCTTTCTTT. Translated: CAIRGSGGWNTEAFF.